This TCR beta chain derives from a study of T-cell memory formation after mild COVID-19. General study points: Day 15 to 85 contracting clones showed balanced CD4/CD8; later expanders leaned CD4+.

Germline values: CDR1 SGHVS, CDR2 FQNEAQ. V was pared by 0 bases and J by 6 bases, with 8 bases between. The CDR3 is 13 residues long. Regarding this clonotype: Its antigen is currently unknown.

TCRdb redid the calling of the 5' RACE reads with MiXCR, one entry per CDR3 protein. The data hold roughly 600,000 distinct CDR3 sequences, with under 20% observed a single time. V is TRBV7-8 and J is TRBJ1-1, with D maybe TRBD1 (5 bases). This clonotype originated in an adult woman who had mild COVID-19 (a few samples of this study predate the infection). Cell type and time point are not known. The sequencing input was PBMCs or a T cell subset sorted from them (not recorded which). The CDR3 is CASSLATDAEAFF. DNA of the CDR3: TGTGCCAGCAGCTTAGCGACAGACGCTGAAGCTTTCTTT.